A single sample is the source of the 10 T cell receptor beta chains below, sequenced in a study of T cells in Graves' hyperthyroidism and ophthalmopathy (dated by TCRdb to about 2019). Library generation was performed with multiplex PCR. Instrument on record: Illumina HiSeq 2000. The TCR beta CDR3 regions were amplified from RNA transcripts. A first-round RT-PCR of the TCR CDR3 used the HTBI primer set with the Qiagen OneStep RT-PCR kit. TCRdb reprocessing: public reads trimmed at Q25 with fastp, clones called with MiXCR, in-frame beta chains kept. Rows are unified per CDR3 protein, each entry keeping the most common DNA and genes. In this sample the table shows 500,000 to 800,000 distinct CDR3 sequences, more than 14% of which occur a single time. The leading ten clones occupy around an eighth of the sample. The sample taken for sequencing was blood. Receptors originate from a woman between 45 and 65 years old with Graves' ophthalmopathy.

This clonotype was recorded a few times. The CDR3 DNA is TGCAGTGCTAGAGATCCGGACAGGGATTATGGCTACACCTTC. This gives the protein CSARDPDRDYGYTF. The chain combines TRBV20-1 with TRBJ1-2; 8 bases map to TRBD1. The V and J ends lost 0 bases and 5 bases, in that order; junction bases with no gene match: 5. This CDR3 is 14 amino acids long. Germline lookup yields CDR1 DFQATT and CDR2 SNEGSKA (reference sequence).

This clonotype has more than one count but fewer than ten. The chain combines TRBV5-1 with TRBJ2-3; D is unclear. V lost 4 bases and J 3 bases, leaving 12 bases between the germline ends. CDR1 and CDR2 from the germline V gene are SGHRS and YFSETQ. This CDR3 is built from 14 residues. CDR3 DNA sequence: TGCGCCAGCAGCAACGACCCTGGAACAGATACGCAGTATTTT. Its translation is CASSNDPGTDTQYF.

The sample holds a few counts of this clonotype. The chain recombines TRBV6-1 with TRBJ2-3; 7 nucleotides match TRBD1. This CDR3 has 16 residues. The germline CDR1 and CDR2 sequences are MNHNS and SASEGT. V dropped 8 bases and J dropped 1; count of bases not matched to a gene: 12. CDR3 region: CASRRGQSLRTDTQYF. For the CDR3, the DNA is TGTGCCAGCCGACGGGGACAGTCTCTTCGCACAGATACGCAGTATTTT.

There are many counts of this clonotype. CDR3 nucleotide sequence: TGTGCCAGCAGCTCTACCGGGACAGGGGTCGGTCAGCCCCAGCATTTT. Translated, it gives CASSSTGTGVGQPQHF. This chain links TRBV7-8 with TRBJ1-5, with 10 bases matching TRBD1. The J segment lost 6 bases and the V segment lost 4 bases, leaving 9 bases of the junction unmatched. CDR3 length equals 16 residues. The germline CDR1 and CDR2 sequences are SGHVS and FQNEAQ. Supplemented by reference TRBV7-8 and TRBJ1-5, the full variable domain reads GAGVSQSPRYKVAKRGQDVALRCDPISGHVSLFWYQQALGQGPEFLTYFQNEAQLDKSGLPSDRFFAERPEGSVSTLKIQRTQQEDSAVYLCASSSTGTGVGQPQHFGDGTRLSIL.

The chain has TRBV20-1 and TRBJ2-2, with D possibly being TRBD2 (6 bases). The CDR3 runs 17 residues. V lost 0 bases and J 2 bases, leaving 16 bases between the germline ends. Per germline, CDR1 DFQATT and CDR2 SNEGSKA (reference sequence). The CDR3 protein is CSARDQKGTLNTGELFF. The DNA of the CDR3 is TGCAGTGCTAGAGATCAGAAAGGGACTCTCAACACCGGGGAGCTGTTTTTT.

This clonotype was detected a few times. The J gene is TRBJ1-6, the V gene TRBV18; 7 nucleotides match TRBD1. The CDR3 loop spans 15 amino acids. V shed 3 bases, J shed 6 bases, and the junction held 5 bases outside the gene matches. The germline gives CDR1 KGHSH, CDR2 LQKENI. The CDR3: CASSPIGDSNSPLHF. As DNA, the CDR3 is TGTGCCAGCTCACCCATCGGGGACAGTAATTCACCCCTCCACTTT.

This clonotype came up a few times. This rearrangement joins TRBV15 to TRBJ2-7; D unresolved. V was trimmed by 1 base and J by 7 bases, leaving 23 bases between them. Looked up from germline, CDR1 is LNHNV and CDR2 is YYDKDF (reference sequence). The CDR3 is 17 residues long. The CDR3, as DNA: TGTGCCACCAGCAGAGGGAGAGCCGGTGGGTCTATGGGGGAGCAGTACTTC. It codes for CATSRGRAGGSMGEQYF.

This clonotype showed up many times. The V and J genes are TRBV7-2 and TRBJ2-7, with 11 bases identical to TRBD2. Per the germline V gene, CDR1 is SGHTA and CDR2 is FQGNSA. The CDR3 length is 15 residues. The junction had 5 bases not matched to a gene; V was cut back by 5 bases and J by 2 bases. The CDR3 reads CASSAGLAVAYEQYF. CDR3 coding DNA: TGTGCCAGCAGCGCGGGACTAGCGGTCGCCTACGAGCAGTACTTC.

This clonotype was seen repeatedly, ten times or more. The V and J genes are TRBV20-1 and TRBJ2-1, with D possibly TRBD1 on 5 matching bases. This CDR3 spans 14 amino acids. CDR1 and CDR2 (germline): DFQATT, SNEGSKA (reference sequence). V lost 6 bases and J lost 0, with 12 bases in between. The chain's CDR3 is CSAKDIRSYNEQFF. In DNA, the CDR3 is TGCAGTGCCAAGGACATCCGCTCCTACAATGAGCAGTTCTTC.

This clonotype has at least ten counts. The rearrangement links TRBV7-9 to TRBJ1-4; D is ambiguous. Trimming removed 2 bases at V and 8 bases at J, with 12 bases between. This CDR3 is 14 amino acids long. Per germline, CDR1 SEHNR and CDR2 FQNEAQ (reference sequence). The CDR3 sequence: CASSLSGGKEKLFF. DNA for the CDR3: TGTGCCAGCAGCTTAAGTGGTGGAAAGGAAAAACTGTTTTTT. Supplemented by reference TRBV7-9 and TRBJ1-4, the full variable domain reads DTGVSQNPRHKITKRGQNVTFRCDPISEHNRLYWYRQTLGQGPEFLTYFQNEAQLEKSRLLSDRFSAERPKGSFSTLEIQRTEQGDSAMYLCASSLSGGKEKLFFGSGTQLSVL.